A single count supports the clone carrying this T cell receptor (beta chain). J was trimmed by 7 bases and V by 2 bases; bases with no gene match: 8. The CDR3 consists of 15 residues. The germline gives CDR1 MNHEY, CDR2 SMNVEV (reference sequence). This sample was taken from a study of blood T cell repertoires in COVID-19. Study at large: In each case, the material was cDNA or gDNA derived from T cells, B-cell-depleted T cells, or PBMCs.

Some clones are missing from TCRdb's copy, which holds only in-frame ones; the method was immunoSEQ multiplex PCR. The data show roughly 440,000 clones, roughly 88% seen once. The sequence was obtained from a woman aged 45-60 years with COVID-19, enrolled during active disease. The chain recombines TRBV27 with TRBJ2-1, with TRBD2 matching 7 bases. The sequenced material came from peripheral blood. The CDR3 protein is CASSLGAGVINEQFF. The CDR3 DNA follows: TGTGCCAGCAGTTTAGGGGCGGGGGTCATAAATGAGCAGTTCTTC.